The clone carrying this TCR beta chain showed up just a few times. The antigen is not known. A quantitative 5'-RACE method, one with molecular barcodes, was used to make TCR beta libraries. TCRdb redid the calling of the 5' RACE reads with MiXCR, one entry per CDR3 protein. The profile shows some 250,000 distinct CDR3 sequences, about 10% of them singletons. This sample was included in a study of CD8 T cells in ankylosing spondylitis. Study-wide findings and caveats: A TCR beta motif of eight or nine highly homologous variants seemed to mark ankylosing spondylitis blood. Relatively rare in peripheral blood, disease-linked clones were also CD8+. Existing reports had already noted some motif variants in reactive arthritis synovial fluid and blood.

Trimming removed 5 bases at V and 6 bases at J, with 14 bases between. Germline CDR1 SEHNR, CDR2 FQNEAQ (reference sequence). The CDR3 is made up of 14 amino acids. This chain links TRBV7-9 with TRBJ2-1, with D perhaps TRBD1 or TRBD2 (5 bases each). This clonotype originated in a male donor with ankylosing spondylitis or in good health (not recorded which). The specimen was blood, either unsorted or a sorted T cell fraction (not recorded which). CDR3 nucleotides: TGTGCCAGCAGCAACACCGGGGCCAGCAATGAGCAGTTCTTC. Translated: CASSNTGASNEQFF.